These 31 T cell receptor beta chains originate from one sample sequenced in a study of spatial heterogeneity in lung cancer (dated by TCRdb to between 2017 and 2020). Overall study outcomes, separate from this receptor: The tumor nonsynonymous mutation count correlated with the number of expanded intratumoral alpha and beta TCRs.

Libraries were constructed by 5' RACE. TCRdb shows the sequencer as NextSeq 500. TCRdb trimmed public reads at Q25 via fastp, called clones via MiXCR and kept in-frame beta chains. Each CDR3 protein appears once, grouped with its most common genes and DNA. Across this sample there are about 5,100 distinct CDR3 sequences, with 6% to 8.5% seen only once. Jointly, the top ten make up 15% to 20% of the sample. The antigens these receptors bind are not known. The time point label, as the study defines it: sample taken at primary tumor resection. The sample in question was lung tumor tissue, obtained at surgery. The receptors here all came from a male donor with early-stage non-small cell lung cancer.

This clonotype was seen at least ten times. The chain joins TRBV6-6 to TRBJ2-1; 9 bases match TRBD2. CDR3 length: 16 amino acids. The ends lost 0 bases at V and 2 bases at J; junction bases unmatched: 2. The germline gives CDR1 MNHNY, CDR2 SVGAGI (reference sequence). CDR3 residues: CASSYSIAGAYNEQFF. Written as DNA, the CDR3 is TGTGCCAGCAGTTACTCCATAGCGGGAGCCTACAATGAGCAGTTCTTC.

This clonotype was observed a few times. Given a much more abundant clone one base away, this may be a read error. This chain uses TRBV19 with TRBJ1-5, with TRBD1 matching 8 bases. V was clipped by 4 bases and J by 3 bases; unmatched bases: 5. The length of the CDR3 is 15 residues. Germline-derived CDR1 and CDR2 are LNHDA and SQIVND (reference sequence). The CDR3 DNA follows: TGTGCCAGTAGTAACGACAGGGGTCACAATCAGCCCCAGCATTTT. Protein product: CASSNDRGHNQPQHF.

The sample holds a few counts of this clonotype. The chain is built from TRBV2 and TRBJ2-2; 7 bases match TRBD1. The CDR3 is 14 residues long. Germline V gives CDR1 SNHLY, CDR2 FYNNEI. Trimming took 4 bases from V and 13 from J; bases not matched to a gene: 12. DNA for the CDR3: TGTGCCAGCAGTGGATCGACAGGGCGCCCTCGGCTGTTTTTT. Encoded protein: CASSGSTGRPRLFF.

The V and J genes are TRBV10-3 and TRBJ2-4, with 12 nucleotides matching TRBD2. Trimming took 2 bases from V and 1 from J; bases not matched to a gene: 6. The CDR3 length is 18 residues. Germline CDR1 is ENHRY and CDR2 is SYGVKD. CDR3 amino acids: CAISEQATSGGAKNIQYF. The DNA for the CDR3 is TGTGCCATCAGTGAGCAAGCAACTAGCGGGGGGGCCAAAAACATTCAGTACTTC.

By sample share, this clonotype is large. The chain couples TRBV4-1 to TRBJ1-5, with D hard to call. The CDR3 sequence is 16 residues long. Between the trimmed V and J ends, which lost 0 bases and 0 bases, there was a span of 9 bases. The V gene's germline CDR1 is MGHRA and CDR2 YSYEKL. The CDR3 loop is CASSQDHRGSNQPQHF. CDR3 nucleotide sequence: TGCGCCAGCAGCCAAGATCATCGGGGTAGCAATCAGCCCCAGCATTTT.

By share of the sample, this clonotype is medium-sized (0.01 to 0.1%). V usage is TRBV10-2 and J usage is TRBJ2-6; perhaps TRBD1 as D (6 bases). V lost 2 bases and J lost 4, with 18 bases in between. CDR3 length: 18 residues. In germline, CDR1 is WSHSY, CDR2 SAAADI. CDR3 in amino acids: CASSEGTGTMRGANVLTF. For the CDR3, the DNA is TGCGCCAGCAGTGAGGGAACAGGGACAATGAGAGGGGCCAACGTCCTGACTTTC.

Many counts were recorded for this clonotype. V usage is TRBV6-2 or TRBV6-3 and J usage is TRBJ1-5, with TRBD1 as a possible D gene (5 bases). The germline gives CDR1 MNHEY, CDR2 SVGEGT. The CDR3 covers 13 residues. The ends were cut back, 4 bases at V and 7 bases at J, with 11 bases in the middle. In DNA, the CDR3 is TGTGCCAGCAGTTCGGGGGTTCGCCAGCCCCAGCATTTT. This sequence encodes CASSSGVRQPQHF.

The sample holds many counts of this clonotype. CDR3 loop: CASSLLTTAGYNEQFF. The CDR3, as DNA: TGTGCCAGCAGCTTATTGACGACGGCCGGCTACAATGAGCAGTTCTTC. The chain couples TRBV7-2 to TRBJ2-1, with D unresolved. Germline loops: CDR1 SGHTA, CDR2 FQGNSA. CDR3 length: 16 residues. Trimming left V 2 bases short and J 3 bases short, with 14 bases between.

J is TRBJ2-3 and V is TRBV2; D unresolved. Germline V gene data show CDR1 as SNHLY and CDR2 as FYNNEI. V was pared by 6 bases and J by 3 bases, with 7 bases between. CDR3 size: 12 residues. The CDR3 DNA is TGTGCCAGCAGGATCGGGACAGATACGCAGTATTTT. This translates into CASRIGTDTQYF.

This clonotype was observed at least ten times. The gene calls are TRBV7-2 and TRBJ1-2; maybe TRBD1 (5 bases). The V gene lost 0 bases and the J gene lost 6 bases, with 8 bases spanning the gap. Per germline, CDR1 SGHTA and CDR2 FQGNSA. The CDR3 consists of 13 residues. CDR3 residues: CASSLAGGNGYTF. CDR3 coding DNA: TGTGCCAGCAGCTTAGCTGGGGGGAATGGCTACACCTTC.

This clonotype was seen ten or more times. The chain uses TRBV7-8 and TRBJ2-1; 10 bases are a match to TRBD2. V was clipped by 7 bases and J by 4 bases; unmatched bases: 7. The CDR3 spans 15 residues. CDR1 and CDR2 from the germline V gene are SGHVS and FQNEAQ. The CDR3, as DNA: TGTGCCAGCACCGAACTAGCGGGGAGATACAATGAGCAGTTCTTC. This gives the protein CASTELAGRYNEQFF.

This clonotype was counted ten times or more. The chain recombines TRBV25-1 with TRBJ2-3; no definite D call. The germline CDR1 and CDR2 sequences are MGHDK and SYGVNS. The CDR3 loop spans 11 amino acids. Deletions cut 8 bases from V and 3 bases from J, with 6 bases between. CDR3 sequence: CASGRTDTQYF. The CDR3 DNA sequence: TGTGCCAGCGGTAGGACAGATACGCAGTATTTT.

This clonotype was picked up many times. The CDR3 DNA is TGTGCCAGCAGCCATCGGGGACGGGGCTACGAGCAGTACTTC. Encoded protein: CASSHRGRGYEQYF. This chain connects TRBV14 to TRBJ2-7, with D perhaps assigned TRBD1 or TRBD2 (5 bases each). Germline CDR1 and CDR2: SGHDN and FVKESK. Trimming took 3 bases from V and 3 from J, leaving 12 bases between them. The CDR3 spans 14 residues.

This clonotype was detected many times. CDR3 loop: CATSDPLGGENTGELFF. The CDR3 bases are TGTGCCACCAGTGATCCCTTAGGAGGGGAGAACACCGGGGAGCTGTTTTTT. The V and J genes are TRBV24-1 and TRBJ2-2; D might be TRBD2 (6 bases). Trimming took 3 bases from V and 1 from J, leaving 14 bases between them. There are 17 residues in the CDR3. Germline V lookup: CDR1 KGHDR, CDR2 SFDVKD.

This clonotype came up many times. The chain uses TRBV6-6 and TRBJ2-5, with 7 bases fitting TRBD2. Germline-derived CDR1 and CDR2 are MNHNY and SVGAGI (reference sequence). Trimming removed 7 bases from V and 4 bases from J; junction bases left unmatched: 9. The length of the CDR3 is 14 residues. The CDR3 is CASTLNGGLETQYF. In nucleotides, the CDR3 is TGTGCCAGCACCCTAAACGGGGGGTTAGAGACCCAGTACTTC.

Ten or more counts support this clonotype. The chain combines TRBV12-3 or TRBV12-4 with TRBJ1-1; D is uncertain. V was shortened by 6 bases and J by 0 bases, with 11 bases between the two germline ends. The CDR3 is made up of 14 amino acids. CDR3 bases: TGTGCCAGCAGCCTCGGAGCTATGAACACTGAAGCTTTCTTT. As protein: CASSLGAMNTEAFF.

This clonotype was picked up many times. A junction boundary mismatches the germline segment, possibly from a read error. This chain joins TRBV7-7 and TRBJ2-4, with TRBD2 matching 7 bases. Germline V lookup: CDR1 SSHAT, CDR2 FNYEAQ (reference sequence). The CDR3 consists of 16 residues. The CDR3 DNA reads as TGTGCTAGCAGCTTCCGGTCTCCGGGACTAAAAAACATTCAGTACTTC. Translation: CASSFRSPGLKNIQYF.

This chain connects TRBV10-3 to TRBJ1-2; the match to TRBD1 covers 9 bases. Losses at the gene ends were 8 bases for V and 3 bases for J; bases not matched to a gene: 7. Germline CDR1 is ENHRY and CDR2 is SYGVKD. The CDR3 has 14 amino acids. In nucleotides, the CDR3 is TGTGCCATCCTAAGGACAGGGGTGGACTATGGCTACACCTTC. It yields the protein CAILRTGVDYGYTF.

This clonotype has at least ten counts. This chain links TRBV28 with TRBJ2-7, with D possibly being TRBD1 or TRBD2 (5 bases each). The CDR3 has 14 amino acids. Germline V gene data show CDR1 as MDHEN and CDR2 as SYDVKM. Deletions cut 6 bases from V and 7 bases from J, with 19 bases between. In DNA form, the CDR3 reads TGTGCCAGCAGCCCTGGGACGGGGTCCCTGGAGCAGTACTTC. It encodes CASSPGTGSLEQYF.

This clonotype was counted at least ten times. The chain joins TRBV29-1 to TRBJ2-1; 7 bases are a match to TRBD1. Germline trimming cut 5 bases from V and 7 bases from J; bases unmatched to any gene: 5. There are 12 residues in the CDR3. The germline V gene encodes CDR1 SQVTM and CDR2 ANQGSEA. CDR3 residues: CSVPTGSNEQFF. The CDR3 bases are TGCAGCGTTCCGACAGGGTCGAATGAGCAGTTCTTC.

This clonotype has a count of ten or more. The rearrangement links TRBV9 to TRBJ2-7, with 8 bases aligning to TRBD1. This CDR3 is built from 15 residues. CDR1 and CDR2 (germline): SGDLS, YYNGEE. The V segment lost 4 bases and the J segment 5 bases; nucleotides outside the gene matches: 11. The CDR3 loop reads CASSPQGTGVDEQYF. CDR3 nucleotide sequence: TGTGCCAGCAGCCCACAGGGGACAGGAGTAGACGAGCAGTACTTC.

This clonotype is medium-sized in the sample. The rearrangement uses TRBV11-2 and TRBJ1-5; D is unresolved. CDR1 and CDR2 (germline): SGHAT, FQNNGV. This CDR3 is 13 amino acids long. V lost 0 bases and J 9 bases, leaving 9 bases between the germline ends. The CDR3 DNA follows: TGTGCCAGCAGCTTAGATTCTGTCGGGCCCCAGCATTTT. Protein product: CASSLDSVGPQHF.

This clonotype is judged medium-sized. The V gene is TRBV11-2, the J gene TRBJ2-3, with 10 bases matching TRBD2. This CDR3 is built from 17 residues. Trimming removed 3 bases from V and 6 bases from J; junction bases left unmatched: 12. The V gene's germline CDR1 is SGHAT and CDR2 FQNNGV. CDR3 sequence (DNA): TGTGCCAGCAGCTTTAGCGGGAGGATCCTGAGTGGCGATACGCAGTATTTT. Amino acids: CASSFSGRILSGDTQYF.

This clonotype occurred many times. The V gene is TRBV6-2 or TRBV6-3, the J gene TRBJ1-2; D unresolved. The CDR3 is made up of 13 amino acids. V was trimmed by 3 bases and J by 6 bases, leaving 11 bases between them. The germline CDR1 and CDR2 sequences are MNHEY and SVGEGT. The CDR3 is CASSYSGIDGYTF. The CDR3 region has the DNA TGTGCCAGCAGTTATTCCGGTATTGATGGCTACACCTTC.

The V and J genes are TRBV27 and TRBJ2-7, with D tentatively TRBD2 (6 bases). Trimming stripped 3 bases from V and 6 bases from J, with 12 bases between. The germline V gene encodes CDR1 MNHEY and CDR2 SMNVEV (reference sequence). CDR3 length: 13 residues. CDR3 sequence (DNA): TGTGCCAGCAGTTTCCGGGACTCGGGCGAGCAGTACTTC. It specifies CASSFRDSGEQYF.

The chain carries TRBV6-5 and TRBJ1-1; possible D gene TRBD1, 5 bases. There are 14 residues in the CDR3. V was pared by 10 bases and J by 1 base, with 16 bases between. The germline V gene has CDR1 MNHEY and CDR2 SVGAGI. The CDR3 DNA reads TGTGCCACCAGAAGGGACCTGTCGAACACTGAAGCTTTCTTT. It is translated as CATRRDLSNTEAFF.

This clonotype was seen only a few times. This may stem from a read error, because a much larger clone lies one nucleotide away. The chain recombines TRBV29-1 with TRBJ1-2; 7 bases match TRBD1. CDR1 and CDR2 (germline): SQVTM, ANQGSEA. V lost 6 bases and J lost 7; bases outside the gene matches: 11. The CDR3 loop spans 13 amino acids. CDR3 sequence reads: CSVTGLLSSGYTF. DNA of the CDR3: TGCAGCGTGACAGGGCTCCTATCGTCTGGCTACACCTTC.

This clonotype was detected only a few times. This CDR3 is CASSLSGLWSTEAFF. The CDR3 nucleotides are TGTGCCAGCAGTTTATCCGGACTCTGGAGCACTGAAGCTTTCTTT. The J gene is TRBJ1-1, the V gene TRBV28, with D unresolved. V was clipped by 1 base and J by 4 bases, with 13 bases between them. Germline CDR1 MDHEN, CDR2 SYDVKM. This CDR3 contains 15 residues.

This clonotype was found many times. The chain carries TRBV20-1 and TRBJ2-5; 8 positions match TRBD1. J gave up 5 bases and V 6 bases, and 8 bases lay outside the gene matches. The CDR3 has 13 residues. Germline V lookup: CDR1 DFQATT, CDR2 SNEGSKA (reference sequence). The CDR3 loop is CSAMDRVDETQYF. Here the CDR3 DNA reads TGCAGTGCCATGGACAGGGTCGATGAGACCCAGTACTTC.

This clonotype has ten or more counts. The chain employs TRBV2 and TRBJ2-5, with D perhaps TRBD1 (6 bases). Trimming stripped 2 bases from V and 5 bases from J, with 15 bases between. The CDR3 contains 15 residues. CDR1 and CDR2 (germline): SNHLY, FYNNEI. The CDR3 nucleotides are TGTGCCAGCAGTGAACGAGAACAGGGCTGGGAGACCCAGTACTTC. Residues: CASSEREQGWETQYF.

This clonotype was seen ten or more times. The CDR3 coding sequence is TGTGCCAGCAGCGCCCCAGCGGGAATTAGCACAGATACGCAGTATTTT. It is translated as CASSAPAGISTDTQYF. The chain couples TRBV7-9 to TRBJ2-3; TRBD2 agrees at 7 bases. The CDR3 runs to 16 residues. Germline values: CDR1 SEHNR, CDR2 FQNEAQ (reference sequence). The V and J ends lost 5 bases and 0 bases, in that order; junction bases with no gene match: 8.